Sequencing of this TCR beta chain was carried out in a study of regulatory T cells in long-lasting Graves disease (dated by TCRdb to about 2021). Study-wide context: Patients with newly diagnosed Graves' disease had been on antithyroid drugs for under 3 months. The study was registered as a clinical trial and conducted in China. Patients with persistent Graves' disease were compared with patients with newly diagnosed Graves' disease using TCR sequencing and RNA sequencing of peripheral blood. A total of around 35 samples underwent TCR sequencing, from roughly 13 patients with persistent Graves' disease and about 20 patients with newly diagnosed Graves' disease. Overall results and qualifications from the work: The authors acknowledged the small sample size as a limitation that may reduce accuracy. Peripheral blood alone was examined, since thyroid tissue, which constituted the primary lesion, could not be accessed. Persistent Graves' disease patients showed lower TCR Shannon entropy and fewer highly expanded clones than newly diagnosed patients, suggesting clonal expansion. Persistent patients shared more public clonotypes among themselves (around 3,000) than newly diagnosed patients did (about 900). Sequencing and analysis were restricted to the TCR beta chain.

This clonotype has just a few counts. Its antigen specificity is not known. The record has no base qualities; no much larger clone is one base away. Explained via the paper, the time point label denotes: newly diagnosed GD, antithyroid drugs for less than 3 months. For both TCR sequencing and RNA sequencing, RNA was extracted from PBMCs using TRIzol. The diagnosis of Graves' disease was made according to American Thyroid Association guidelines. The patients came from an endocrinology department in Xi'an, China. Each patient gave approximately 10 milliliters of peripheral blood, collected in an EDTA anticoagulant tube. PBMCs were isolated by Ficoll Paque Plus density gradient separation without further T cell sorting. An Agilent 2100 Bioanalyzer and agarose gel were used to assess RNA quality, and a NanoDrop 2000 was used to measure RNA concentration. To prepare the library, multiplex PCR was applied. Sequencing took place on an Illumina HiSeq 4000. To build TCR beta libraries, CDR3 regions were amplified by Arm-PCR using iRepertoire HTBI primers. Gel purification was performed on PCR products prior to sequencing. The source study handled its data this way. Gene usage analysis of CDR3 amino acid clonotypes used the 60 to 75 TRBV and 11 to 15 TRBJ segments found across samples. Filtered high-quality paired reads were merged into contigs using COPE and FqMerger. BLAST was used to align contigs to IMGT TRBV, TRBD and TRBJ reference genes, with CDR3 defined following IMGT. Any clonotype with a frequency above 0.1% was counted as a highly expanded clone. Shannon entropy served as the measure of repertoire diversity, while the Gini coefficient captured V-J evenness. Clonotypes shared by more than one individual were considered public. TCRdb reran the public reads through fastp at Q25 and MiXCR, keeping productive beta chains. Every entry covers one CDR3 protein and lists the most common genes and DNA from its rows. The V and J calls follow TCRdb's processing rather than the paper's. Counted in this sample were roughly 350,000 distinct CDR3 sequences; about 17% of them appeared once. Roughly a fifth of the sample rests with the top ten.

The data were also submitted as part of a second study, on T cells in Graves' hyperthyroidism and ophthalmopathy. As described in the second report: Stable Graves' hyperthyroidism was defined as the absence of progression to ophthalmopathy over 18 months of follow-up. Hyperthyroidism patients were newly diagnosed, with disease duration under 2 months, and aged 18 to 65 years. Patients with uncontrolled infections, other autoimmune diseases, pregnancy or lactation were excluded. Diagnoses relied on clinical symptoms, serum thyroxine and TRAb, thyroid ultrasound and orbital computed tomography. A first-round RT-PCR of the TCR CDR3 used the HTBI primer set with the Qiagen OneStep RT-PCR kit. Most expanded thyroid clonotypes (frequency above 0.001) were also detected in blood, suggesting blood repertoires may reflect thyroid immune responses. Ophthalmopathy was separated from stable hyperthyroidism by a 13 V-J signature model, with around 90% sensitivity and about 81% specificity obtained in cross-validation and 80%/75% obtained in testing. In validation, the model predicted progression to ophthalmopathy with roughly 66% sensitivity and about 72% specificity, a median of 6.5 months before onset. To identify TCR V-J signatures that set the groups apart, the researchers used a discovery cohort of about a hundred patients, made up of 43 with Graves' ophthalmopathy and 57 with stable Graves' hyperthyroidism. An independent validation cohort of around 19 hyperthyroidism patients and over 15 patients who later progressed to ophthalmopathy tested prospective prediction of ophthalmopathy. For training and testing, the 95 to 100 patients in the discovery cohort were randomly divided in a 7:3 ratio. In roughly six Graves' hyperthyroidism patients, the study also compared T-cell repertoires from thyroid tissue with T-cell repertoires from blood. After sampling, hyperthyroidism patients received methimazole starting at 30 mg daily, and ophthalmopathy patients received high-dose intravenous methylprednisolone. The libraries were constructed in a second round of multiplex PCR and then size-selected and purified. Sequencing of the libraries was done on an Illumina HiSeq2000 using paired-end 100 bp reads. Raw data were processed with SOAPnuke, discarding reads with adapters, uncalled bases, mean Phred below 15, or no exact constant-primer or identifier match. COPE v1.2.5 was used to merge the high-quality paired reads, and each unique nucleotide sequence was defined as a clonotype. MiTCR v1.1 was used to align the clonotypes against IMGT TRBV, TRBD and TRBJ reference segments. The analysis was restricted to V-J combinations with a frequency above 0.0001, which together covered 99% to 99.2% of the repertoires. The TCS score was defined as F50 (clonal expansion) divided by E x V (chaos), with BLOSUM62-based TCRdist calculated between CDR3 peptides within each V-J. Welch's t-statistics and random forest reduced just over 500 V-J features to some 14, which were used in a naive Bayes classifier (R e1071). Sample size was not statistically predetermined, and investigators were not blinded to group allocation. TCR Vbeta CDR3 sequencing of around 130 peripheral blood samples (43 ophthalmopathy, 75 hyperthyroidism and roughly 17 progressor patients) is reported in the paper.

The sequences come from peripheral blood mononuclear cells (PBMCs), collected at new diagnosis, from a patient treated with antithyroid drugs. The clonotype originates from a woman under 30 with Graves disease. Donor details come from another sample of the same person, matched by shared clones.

CDR3 reads: CSAGARGGADGYTF. The nucleotide sequence is TGCAGTGCTGGAGCCCGCGGGGGCGCGGATGGCTACACCTTC. The chain is made from TRBV20-1 and TRBJ1-2, with TRBD1 tentatively as D gene (6 bases match). Trimming takes 5 bases from V and 6 bases from J, and the germline ends sit 19 bases apart. The CDR3 spans 14 residues, from the cysteine through the phenylalanine. Solely the CDR3 DNA is kept, with 42 bases framed from the first base. Per the germline V gene (reference sequence), DFQATT is the CDR1 and SNEGSKA is the CDR2.